This T cell receptor beta chain was recovered during a study of synovial regulatory T cells in juvenile arthritis. Generated by immunoSEQ multiplex PCR, the TCRdb table keeps only in-frame clones and is missing some. The data include roughly 8,400 clones; the top ten clones carry 1.5% to 2%. The CDR3 spans 16 residues. There is no recorded DNA. Germline V lookup: CDR1 MNHNY, CDR2 SVGAGI (reference sequence). Input material: Treg cells from blood. The subset is: remaining (HLA-DR-negative) circulating blood Treg cells. The source is a donor aged 2-30 years with juvenile idiopathic arthritis. The chain combines TRBV6-6 with TRBJ1-2; the D call of TRBD1 rests on TCRdb alone, since no DNA is present to check it. The CDR3 loop reads CASSTQRQGGVYGYTF.